These 28 T cell receptor beta chains were all obtained from the same sample, sequenced in a study of glioma-infiltrating T cells. The iRepertoire nested amplicon-rescue multiplex PCR amplified TCR alpha and beta CDR3s from RNA. Via MiXCR, TCRdb re-called the multiplex PCR reads, giving one row per CDR3 protein. The sample has roughly 200,000 distinct CDR3 sequences, roughly 45% seen once; the top ten hold around 5.2%. The sequencing input was glioma tissue, nonneoplastic brain tissue, or PBMCs (not recorded which). The receptors here all came from a human donor with low-grade glioma or glioblastoma, undergoing nonglioma brain surgery, or in good health (not recorded which).

V and J are TRBV6-2 or TRBV6-3 and TRBJ2-5; 7 positions agree with TRBD2. J was trimmed by 1 base and V by 5 bases; bases with no gene match: 7. Germline V gene lookup returns CDR1 MNHEY and CDR2 SVGEGT. CDR3 length: 15 amino acids. CDR3 coding DNA: TGTGCCAGCAGTCCAAGGACTAGAACCCAAGAGACCCAGTACTTC. Residues: CASSPRTRTQETQYF.

Details on this clonotype: A single base separates this from a much larger clone, so it may be a read error. The chain uses TRBV5-1 and TRBJ2-3, with 8 positions matching TRBD1. This CDR3 is built from 14 residues. After removal of 4 bases from V and 2 bases from J, the junction contained 3 bases not matched to a gene. CDR1 and CDR2 (germline): SGHRS, YFSETQ. CDR3 residues: CASSQGQVTDTQYF. Written as DNA, the CDR3 is TGCGCCAGCAGCCAGGGACAGGTCACAGATACGCAGTATTTT.

Details on this clonotype: A much larger clone is a single base away; this may be a read error. The chain employs TRBV12-3 or TRBV12-4 and TRBJ1-5; D gene uncertain. This CDR3 has 11 amino acids. Deletions cut 3 bases from V and 13 bases from J, with 10 bases between. Written as DNA, the CDR3 is TGTGCCAGCAGTTTCGATGGAGGACAGCATTTT. Translated: CASSFDGGQHF.

The table lists this clonotype with a few counts. The chain is built from TRBV10-3 and TRBJ2-7, with 9 bases lining up with TRBD1. Germline assignment: CDR1 ENHRY and CDR2 SYGVKD. The CDR3 is 14 amino acids. V shed 0 bases, J shed 4 bases, and the junction held 1 base outside the gene matches. Here the CDR3 DNA reads TGTGCCATCAGTGAGTCCGGGACAGGGTACGAGCAGTACTTC. It encodes CAISESGTGYEQYF.

Notes on this clonotype: A single base separates this from a much larger clone, so it may be a read error. The V and J genes are TRBV20-1 and TRBJ2-2, with D possibly being TRBD1 (6 bases). V lost 5 bases to trimming and J lost 6 bases, with 16 bases between them. The CDR3 runs 14 residues. From germline, CDR1 is DFQATT and CDR2 SNEGSKA (reference sequence). CDR3 sequence reads: CSARTVPSAGELFF. The CDR3, as DNA: TGCAGTGCTCGGACAGTCCCATCGGCCGGGGAGCTGTTTTTT.

Remarks on this clonotype: A read error may explain this, as a much larger clone is one base away. The V gene is TRBV7-9, the J gene TRBJ2-1; D not certain. The CDR3 sequence is 14 residues long. Trimming removed 7 bases from V and 6 bases from J, with 16 bases in between. Germline loops: CDR1 SEHNR, CDR2 FQNEAQ (reference sequence). The DNA of the CDR3 is TGTGCCAGCATGAGGACCGCCCCTTCCAATGAGCAGTTCTTC. This encodes CASMRTAPSNEQFF. Full variable domain (rest looked up from reference TRBV7-9 and TRBJ2-1): DTGVSQNPRHKITKRGQNVTFRCDPISEHNRLYWYRQTLGQGPEFLTYFQNEAQLEKSRLLSDRFSAERPKGSFSTLEIQRTEQGDSAMYLCASMRTAPSNEQFFGPGTRLTVL.

The chain links TRBV29-1 to TRBJ1-3; D gene ambiguous. Trimming stripped 2 bases from V and 2 bases from J, with 7 bases between. The CDR3 contains 13 residues. In germline, CDR1 is SQVTM, CDR2 ANQGSEA. DNA for the CDR3: TGCAGCGTTGAACTTACAGCTGGAAACACCATATATTTT. Translation gives CSVELTAGNTIYF.

The chain is built from TRBV4-2 and TRBJ2-7; unclear D gene. Trimming left V 5 bases short and J 1 base short, with 9 bases between. In germline, CDR1 is LGHNA, CDR2 YNFKEQ. The CDR3 runs to 13 residues. The CDR3 loop is CASSASQSYEQYF. In DNA, the CDR3 is TGTGCCAGCAGCGCCTCTCAGTCCTACGAGCAGTACTTC.

About this clonotype: This may be a read error, as it is one base from a much larger clone. The chain has TRBV7-7 and TRBJ2-3; D uncertain. Looked up from germline, CDR1 is SSHAT and CDR2 is FNYEAQ (reference sequence). Trimming removed 5 bases from V and 1 base from J, with 13 bases in between. CDR3 length equals 15 residues. The CDR3 DNA sequence: TGTGCCAGCAGCCCCCTGTTCCTAGGCACAGATACGCAGTATTTT. As protein: CASSPLFLGTDTQYF.

Worth noting for this clonotype: A much larger clone differs from this one at a single base, so this may be a read error. This CDR3 fails to terminate in the conserved phenylalanine or tryptophan, so it likely reflects a read error. The rearrangement joins TRBV24-1 to TRBJ2-1; D unresolved. The CDR3 spans 13 residues. V lost 3 bases and J 4 bases, leaving 6 bases between the germline ends. CDR1 is KGHDR, CDR2 SFDVKD, per germline. The CDR3 sequence is CATSDTDYNEQFV. CDR3 DNA sequence: TGTGCCACCAGTGATACCGATTACAATGAGCAGTTCGTC.

In its sample, this clonotype was seen many times. J is TRBJ1-5 and V is TRBV19, with TRBD1 as a possible D gene (5 bases). The CDR3 is 13 amino acids. Trimming removed 7 bases at V and 5 bases at J, with 12 bases between. Per germline, CDR1 LNHDA and CDR2 SQIVND (reference sequence). The DNA of the CDR3 is TGTGCCAGTAACCCCCGGGGGGATCAGCCCCAGCATTTT. Amino acids: CASNPRGDQPQHF.

This clonotype was counted a few times. V usage is TRBV19 and J usage is TRBJ1-5; the D is unclear. The CDR3 loop spans 15 amino acids. The V end lost 6 bases, the J end lost 0 bases, and 12 bases lay between the germline ends. CDR1 and CDR2 (germline): LNHDA, SQIVND (reference sequence). CDR3 DNA sequence: TGTGCCAGTAGGTCCGTTCCGGGTAGCAATCAGCCCCAGCATTTT. Translating gives CASRSVPGSNQPQHF.

V and J are TRBV7-2 and TRBJ1-1; D is possibly TRBD1 (5 bases). Trimming pared 3 bases from V and 4 bases from J, leaving 18 bases between. CDR3 length: 16 amino acids. The germline CDR1 and CDR2 sequences are SGHTA and FQGNSA. DNA of the CDR3: TGTGCCAGCAGCTTCGCCGGGGCCAGGAAGGCCACTGAAGCTTTCTTT. This translates into CASSFAGARKATEAFF.

There are many counts of this clonotype. The rearrangement uses TRBV20-1 and TRBJ1-2, with a possible D match to TRBD1 (6 bases). Trimming pared 0 bases from V and 4 bases from J, leaving 9 bases between. The germline V gene encodes CDR1 DFQATT and CDR2 SNEGSKA (reference sequence). The CDR3 runs 13 residues. The CDR3 loop reads CSAREAGAYGYTF. For the CDR3, the DNA is TGCAGTGCTAGAGAAGCAGGGGCCTATGGCTACACCTTC.

Note on this clonotype: A much larger clone lies a single base off, so this may be a read error. The J gene is TRBJ2-7, the V gene TRBV20-1; maybe TRBD1 (6 bases). The CDR3 has 12 residues. Germline V gene sequence: CDR1 DFQATT, CDR2 SNEGSKA (reference sequence). This CDR3 is CGALKGVWEQYF. CDR3 nucleotides: TGCGGTGCTCTCAAGGGGGTTTGGGAGCAGTACTTC.

Comment on this clonotype: Just one base apart from a much larger clone, this may be a read error. CDR3 protein: CASSLVAGSANEQFF. In DNA form, the CDR3 reads TGTGCCAGCAGCTTAGTTGCGGGATCGGCCAATGAGCAGTTCTTC. The J gene is TRBJ2-1, the V gene TRBV7-2; TRBD2 is a possible D gene (6 bases). Looked up from germline, CDR1 is SGHTA and CDR2 is FQGNSA. The V end lost 1 base, the J end lost 6 bases, and 13 bases lay between the germline ends. The CDR3 is 15 residues long. Using reference TRBV7-2 and TRBJ2-1 for the parts outside the CDR3, the full variable domain is GAGVSQSPSNKVTEKGKDVELRCDPISGHTALYWYRQSLGQGLEFLIYFQGNSAPDKSGLPSDRFSAERTGGSVSTLTIQRTQQEDSAVYLCASSLVAGSANEQFFGPGTRLTVL.

This clonotype was seen a few times. The chain recombines TRBV7-9 with TRBJ1-2; TRBD1 might be the D (5 bases). Trimming stripped 6 bases from V and 6 bases from J, with 11 bases between. The CDR3 consists of 12 residues. Per germline, CDR1 SEHNR and CDR2 FQNEAQ (reference sequence). The CDR3 nucleotides are TGTGCCAGCAGTGACCCACAGGATGGCTACACCTTC. Its protein is CASSDPQDGYTF.

The chain employs TRBV27 and TRBJ2-1, with 11 bases matching TRBD2. Matching the DNA end better, TRBJ2-7 makes the J call doubtful. Germline-derived CDR1 and CDR2 are MNHEY and SMNVEV (reference sequence). The CDR3 is made up of 14 amino acids. For the CDR3, the DNA is TGTGTTAGCAGTTTTAGCGGGAGGGCCAACGAGCAGTACTTC. Translated, it gives CVSSFSGRANEQYF.

This clonotype was seen many times. The chain combines TRBV12-3 or TRBV12-4 with TRBJ2-7; D possibly corresponds to TRBD2 (7 bases). The CDR3 is 13 amino acids. The germline V and J ends were trimmed by 4 bases and 7 bases, with 14 bases remaining between them. In DNA form, the CDR3 reads TGTGCCAGCAGTTGGGGGGGCACTGGGGAGCAGTACTTC. It encodes CASSWGGTGEQYF.

This clonotype has a handful of counts. This could be a read error, since a much larger clone is one nucleotide away. The missing conserved phenylalanine or tryptophan at the end of this CDR3 makes a read error likely. This chain joins TRBV28 and TRBJ2-5; 8 bases are shared with TRBD1. The V gene's germline CDR1 is MDHEN and CDR2 SYDVKM. The length of the CDR3 is 18 residues. The V and J ends lost 5 bases and 5 bases, in that order; junction bases with no gene match: 19. DNA of the CDR3: TGTGCCAGCAGTCAAACCGAGGCAGGGGGCCCACTGGGGGAGACCCAGTACTCC. Amino acids: CASSQTEAGGPLGETQYS.

About this clonotype itself: A read error may be the cause here, since a much bigger clone is one base away. The CDR3 DNA reads TGCAGTGCTAGAGATCTAGCGGAGACTTACTACAATGAGCAGTTCTTC. Protein product: CSARDLAETYYNEQFF. The rearrangement uses TRBV20-1 and TRBJ2-1, with TRBD2 matching over 7 bases. Trimming at V came to 0 bases and at J to 3 bases, leaving 8 bases not matched to a gene. CDR3 length equals 16 residues. CDR1 and CDR2 (germline): DFQATT, SNEGSKA (reference sequence).

A word on this clonotype: A much larger clone lies one base from this, so it may be a read error. J is TRBJ2-1 and V is TRBV28, with TRBD1 matching 10 bases. J was trimmed by 10 bases and V by 3 bases; bases with no gene match: 12. Germline V gives CDR1 MDHEN, CDR2 SYDVKM. The CDR3 loop spans 16 amino acids. The chain's CDR3 is CASSFHGTGAYREQFF. CDR3 nucleotides: TGTGCCAGCAGTTTTCACGGGACAGGGGCATACAGGGAGCAGTTCTTC.

This chain joins TRBV19 and TRBJ2-7; D may be TRBD2 (5 bases). The CDR3 is 14 residues long. Deletions cut 10 bases from V and 3 bases from J, with 19 bases between. Germline values: CDR1 LNHDA, CDR2 SQIVND (reference sequence). Here the CDR3 DNA reads TGTGCCACCCAGGACGGGGATGGGCTCTACGAGCAGTACTTC. It specifies CATQDGDGLYEQYF.

This clonotype has a handful of counts. The rearrangement uses TRBV3-1 and TRBJ2-3, with 7 bases that match TRBD2. The V gene end was trimmed by 1 base and the J gene end by 4 bases; junction bases not matched to a gene: 5. Germline lookup yields CDR1 LGHDT and CDR2 YNNKEL (reference sequence). This CDR3 region has 15 residues. The CDR3 reads CASSQAGGHADTQYF. The CDR3 DNA is TGTGCCAGCAGCCAAGCGGGAGGACATGCAGATACGCAGTATTTT.

This clonotype was seen at least ten times. This rearrangement joins TRBV7-9 to TRBJ1-2; D remains ambiguous. The V and J ends lost 5 bases and 12 bases respectively, with 22 bases between them. CDR1 SEHNR and CDR2 FQNEAQ come from the germline V gene (reference sequence). The CDR3 is made up of 14 amino acids. The CDR3 reads CASSLDISHESNTF. The CDR3 region has the DNA TGTGCCAGCAGCCTCGACATATCACACGAGAGTAACACCTTC.

Worth noting for this clonotype: The junction does not match germline at one end; this may be a read error. The V call is TRBV15, the J call TRBJ2-3, with 13 bases aligning to TRBD2. The CDR3 runs 14 residues. Looked up from germline, CDR1 is LNHNV and CDR2 is YYDKDF (reference sequence). The CDR3 sequence: CATMGLAGLNTQYF. The CDR3 region has the DNA TGTGCCACCATGGGACTAGCGGGACTGAATACCCAGTATTTT.

The V and J genes are TRBV20-1 and TRBJ2-7, with 14 positions matching TRBD2. Germline V lookup: CDR1 DFQATT, CDR2 SNEGSKA (reference sequence). J lost 5 bases, V lost 1 base, and 4 bases had no gene match. The CDR3 contains 15 residues. The CDR3 DNA is TGCAGTGCTAGAGGGGGACTAGCGGGAGTCAACGAGCAGTACTTC. Encoded protein: CSARGGLAGVNEQYF.

This clonotype was recorded at least ten times. This chain connects TRBV7-9 to TRBJ2-1; TRBD2 aligns across 12 bases. In germline, CDR1 is SEHNR, CDR2 FQNEAQ (reference sequence). The CDR3 is 14 residues long. The V gene end was trimmed by 5 bases and the J gene end by 6 bases; junction bases not matched to a gene: 2. CDR3 protein: CASSPSGRANEQFF. The CDR3 DNA reads as TGTGCCAGCAGCCCTAGCGGGAGGGCCAATGAGCAGTTCTTC.